Sequencing of this T cell receptor beta chain was carried out in a study of neurological immune-mediated disorders. The study built unsorted libraries from 2 million PBMCs kept at -80 C. In this sample, this clonotype turned up many times. The cDNA was produced through 5'RACE with 10-nucleotide random UMIs. TCRdb called the 5' RACE reads again in MiXCR, with one record for every CDR3 protein. Here the sample spans roughly 62,000 distinct CDR3 sequences, 11% being singletons. Germline CDR1 reads DFQATT; CDR2 reads SNEGSKA (reference sequence). Trimming removed 0 bases from V and 3 bases from J; junction bases left unmatched: 3. The CDR3 extends over 14 amino acids.

The chain joins TRBV20-1 to TRBJ2-7; 9 nucleotides agree with TRBD1. Material: PBMCs. The clonotype originates from a man between 60 and 75 years old in good health. CDR3 DNA sequence: TGCAGTGCTAGAGATTTGACAGGGGGCTACGAGCAGTACTTC. It codes for CSARDLTGGYEQYF.